These 2 T cell receptor beta chains originate from one sample sequenced in a study of T cell clonality in common variable immunodeficiency. Measured with immunoSEQ multiplex PCR; TCRdb has only the in-frame clones, and not every one. The record shows about 47,000 clones for this sample, with no singletons present. What was sequenced was peripheral blood mononuclear cells. These TCRs come from a person between 18 and 75 years old in good health.

This clone showed up many times. The read halts 3 residues ahead of the CDR3 end, with the missing end drawn from the germline J gene. V gene TRBV7-3 combines with J gene TRBJ2-1; unclear D gene. The V and J ends lost 4 bases and 0 bases respectively, with 13 bases between them. The CDR3 runs 16 residues. Looked up from germline, CDR1 is SGHTA and CDR2 is FQGTGA. The CDR3 loop reads CASSSRHSSSYNEQFF. The sequenced CDR3 bases are TGTGCCAGCAGCTCGCGCCATTCTAGCTCCTACAATGAG.

This clone was observed at least ten times. The read ends 3 residues before the CDR3 terminus; that terminus is restored from the germline J gene. This chain joins TRBV30 and TRBJ2-3; 7 bases align to TRBD1. The junction had 4 bases not matched to a gene; V was cut back by 3 bases and J by 1 base. Germline CDR1 is GTSNPN and CDR2 is SVGIG (reference sequence). The CDR3 length is 14 residues. CDR3 bases read: TGTGCCTGGAGCCAGGGACAGCGCACAGATACG. Its protein is CAWSQGQRTDT. The full CDR3 protein reads CAWSQGQRTDTQYF.